This T cell receptor beta chain was captured in a study of a mutant IDH1 vaccine in newly diagnosed glioma. Specified time point: week 35, safety follow-up. Mutant IDH1 20-mer peptide, at 300 ug, made up each vaccine dose, with topical imiquimod. In regard to this clone: Its antigen is currently unknown.

The assay was immunoSEQ multiplex PCR, and TCRdb's table has in-frame clones only and misses some. The table records approximately 31,000 clones, approximately 80% of them present only once. Trimming cost V 5 bases and J 6 bases; bases outside gene matches: 5. Germline V gene sequence: CDR1 SEHNR, CDR2 FQNEAQ (reference sequence). The CDR3 length is 13 residues. The sample consisted of PBMCs, taken from a glioma patient whose treatment included an IDH1 peptide vaccine. The chain carries TRBV7-9 and TRBJ2-5; 8 bases line up with TRBD1. The sequence was obtained from a woman between 18 and 30 years old with glioma. CDR3 loop: CASSTTGAKTQYF. DNA of the CDR3: TGTGCCAGCAGCACGACAGGGGCAAAGACCCAGTACTTC.